These 29 T cell receptor beta chains came from one sample sequenced in a study of cytomegalovirus exposure and HLA in healthy donors. Libraries were prepared by immunoSEQ multiplex PCR; TCRdb keeps only in-frame clonotypes and omits some of them. The repertoire holds more than 100,000 clones, with about 90% as singletons. Specimen: PBMCs. The source is a man aged 25 to 40 in good health and CMV-seronegative.

CDR3 sequence (DNA): TGCGCCAGCATACTAGCGGGAGACCGCTCCTACAATGAGCAGTTCTTC. Amino acid sequence: CASILAGDRSYNEQFF. The rearrangement links TRBV5-1 to TRBJ2-1; 11 positions match TRBD2. Germline V CDR1 and CDR2: SGHRS, YFSETQ. Trimming took 6 bases from V and 0 from J; bases not matched to a gene: 5. This CDR3 contains 16 residues.

The genes are TRBV5-5 and TRBJ2-1; D perhaps matches TRBD2 (6 bases). Trimming shortened V by 0 bases and J by 4 bases, and 14 bases separated the two germline ends. Per germline, CDR1 SGHKS and CDR2 YYEKEE (reference sequence). The CDR3 covers 16 residues. The CDR3 sequence is CASSLEEASVYNEQFF. The CDR3 DNA sequence: TGTGCCAGCAGCTTGGAGGAGGCTAGCGTTTACAATGAGCAGTTCTTC.

This sequence joins TRBV2 and TRBJ1-1; D not resolved. The CDR3 is 11 amino acids. The V end lost 4 bases, the J end lost 9 bases, and 9 bases lay between the germline ends. The germline V gene has CDR1 SNHLY and CDR2 FYNNEI. This CDR3 is CASSGSLKAFF. CDR3 in DNA: TGTGCCAGCAGTGGCAGTCTGAAAGCTTTCTTT.

The chain is built from TRBV2 and TRBJ2-7; 8 bases match TRBD1. CDR3 length equals 14 residues. In germline, CDR1 is SNHLY, CDR2 FYNNEI. V lost 7 bases to trimming and J lost 0 bases; unmatched junction nucleotides: 5. The CDR3 here is CASKGQGNSYEQYF. CDR3 bases: TGTGCCAGCAAAGGACAGGGAAACTCCTACGAGCAGTACTTC. Supplemented by reference TRBV2 and TRBJ2-7, the full variable domain reads EPEVTQTPSHQVTQMGQEVILRCVPISNHLYFYWYRQILGQKVEFLVSFYNNEISEKSEIFDDQFSVERPDGSNFTLKIRSTKLEDSAMYFCASKGQGNSYEQYFGPGTRLTVT.

This chain joins TRBV2 and TRBJ1-1; TRBD1 matches 7 bases. CDR1 is SNHLY and CDR2 is FYNNEI in the germline V gene. The length of the CDR3 is 14 residues. V was clipped by 6 bases and J by 0 bases; unmatched bases: 4. The CDR3 region has the DNA TGTGCCAGCAGGAGGGACAGCATGAACACTGAAGCTTTCTTT. It codes for CASRRDSMNTEAFF.

The chain joins TRBV29-1 to TRBJ1-4, with D possibly being TRBD1 (5 bases). V was pared by 6 bases and J by 4 bases, with 18 bases between. The germline CDR1 and CDR2 sequences are SQVTM and ANQGSEA. The CDR3 consists of 15 residues. The CDR3 DNA is TGCAGCGTCAATCCCCATGCCAGGGATAATGAAAAACTGTTTTTT. This translates into CSVNPHARDNEKLFF.

This clone was seen a handful of times. The chain links TRBV5-1 to TRBJ2-5, with a tentative D call TRBD2 (6 bases). Germline V gene data show CDR1 as SGHRS and CDR2 as YFSETQ. V was cut by 1 base and J by 4 bases, with 17 bases left in between. This CDR3 spans 16 amino acids. CDR3 DNA: TGCGCCAGCAGCTTGCCGGCAGGAGGGGTAGGAGAGACCCAGTACTTC. Residues: CASSLPAGGVGETQYF.

The sample holds a few counts of this clone. The rearrangement uses TRBV6-1 and TRBJ2-3; TRBD2 agrees at 7 bases. The CDR3 contains 16 residues. V trimming: 0 bases; J trimming: 0 bases; junction bases outside the gene matches: 3. CDR1 is MNHNS and CDR2 is SASEGT in the germline V gene. DNA of the CDR3: TGTGCCAGCAGTGAAGCTGGGGGAGGGAGCACAGATACGCAGTATTTT. This gives the protein CASSEAGGGSTDTQYF.

The CDR3 loop reads CASSQVGLVGSGAFF. Written as DNA, the CDR3 is TGTGCCAGCAGCCAAGTCGGACTGGTTGGGTCCGGAGCTTTCTTT. The chain couples TRBV14 to TRBJ1-1, with no clear D. V was shortened by 1 base and J by 10 bases, with 19 bases between the two germline ends. Germline CDR1 is SGHDN and CDR2 is FVKESK. This CDR3 region has 15 residues.

V gene TRBV30 combines with J gene TRBJ2-3; 11 bases align to TRBD2. Germline CDR1 GTSNPN, CDR2 SVGIG (reference sequence). The CDR3 is 15 residues long. V lost 3 bases and J lost 6; bases outside the gene matches: 8. CDR3 sequence (DNA): TGTGCCTGGAGCGGGACTAGCGGTACCTCGGATACGCAGTATTTT. Encoded protein: CAWSGTSGTSDTQYF. Full variable domain (missing parts from reference TRBV30 and TRBJ2-3): SQTIHQWPATLVQPVGSPLSLECTVEGTSNPNLYWYRQAAGRGLQLLFYSVGIGQISSEVPQNLSASRPQDRQFILSSKKLLLSDSGFYLCAWSGTSGTSDTQYFGPGTRLTVL.

The chain recombines TRBV27 with TRBJ2-1; D uncertain. The V end lost 1 base, the J end lost 4 bases, and 8 bases lay between the germline ends. The CDR3 spans 14 residues. Germline V gives CDR1 MNHEY, CDR2 SMNVEV (reference sequence). CDR3 sequence: CASSLWQSYNEQFF. CDR3 bases: TGTGCCAGCAGTTTATGGCAGTCTTACAATGAGCAGTTCTTC.

The CDR3: CASSTTEIQTNTGELFF. CDR3 nucleotide sequence: TGTGCCAGCAGCACCACAGAGATTCAAACGAACACCGGGGAGCTGTTTTTT. This sequence joins TRBV5-6 and TRBJ2-2; D not certain. The CDR3 consists of 17 residues. V dropped 4 bases and J dropped 0 bases, with 16 bases sitting between them. Germline loops: CDR1 SGHDT, CDR2 YYEEEE.

V usage is TRBV7-3 and J usage is TRBJ2-7; 9 bases align to TRBD2. The CDR3 sequence is 15 residues long. Trimming took 4 bases from V and 4 from J; bases not matched to a gene: 8. Looked up from germline, CDR1 is SGHTA and CDR2 is FQGTGA. The CDR3 protein is CASSSGAGGPYEQYF. CDR3 coding DNA: TGTGCCAGCAGCTCCGGAGCGGGAGGTCCGTACGAGCAGTACTTC.

The chain employs TRBV11-2 and TRBJ2-1; no reliable D call. Trimming shortened V by 3 bases and J by 6 bases, and 21 bases separated the two germline ends. Germline values: CDR1 SGHAT, CDR2 FQNNGV. The CDR3 runs 17 residues. The CDR3 DNA follows: TGTGCCAGCAGCTTCAGGTCGCTTATCGACGCCCCCAATGAGCAGTTCTTC. It yields the protein CASSFRSLIDAPNEQFF.

The chain employs TRBV7-6 and TRBJ2-5, with 8 positions matching TRBD1. Per the germline V gene, CDR1 is SGHVS and CDR2 is FNYEAQ. The CDR3 extends over 14 amino acids. Germline trimming cut 3 bases from V and 5 bases from J; bases unmatched to any gene: 5. CDR3 amino acids: CASSFRTGWETQYF. In DNA, the CDR3 is TGTGCCAGCAGCTTTAGGACAGGGTGGGAGACCCAGTACTTC.

This chain connects TRBV5-5 to TRBJ1-1; D may be TRBD1 (6 bases). The germline gives CDR1 SGHKS, CDR2 YYEKEE (reference sequence). The CDR3 has 11 amino acids. V gave up 5 bases and J gave up 11 bases, with 13 bases separating them. CDR3 amino acids: CASSLQGLAFF. The CDR3 DNA reads TGTGCCAGCAGTCTACAGGGTTTGGCTTTCTTT.

The chain recombines TRBV7-2 with TRBJ1-2; D may be TRBD1 (5 bases). There are 14 residues in the CDR3. Trimming cost V 1 base and J 4 bases, with 10 bases left between them. Germline V CDR1 and CDR2: SGHTA, FQGNSA. This CDR3 is CASSLDWTTYGYTF. DNA for the CDR3: TGTGCCAGCAGCTTAGACTGGACAACCTATGGCTACACCTTC.

This sequence joins TRBV11-2 and TRBJ1-3, with TRBD1 as a possible D gene (6 bases). The CDR3 totals 17 residues. Germline CDR1 is SGHAT and CDR2 is FQNNGV. V dropped 0 bases and J dropped 4 bases, with 16 bases sitting between them. CDR3 DNA: TGTGCCAGCAGCTTAGATGCGGGGGGCCGAGAAGGAAACACCATATATTTT. Protein product: CASSLDAGGREGNTIYF.

CDR3 protein: CASSRVRTGNNEQFF. CDR3 coding DNA: TGTGCCAGCAGCCGCGTCCGGACTGGAAACAATGAGCAGTTCTTC. The genes are TRBV25-1 and TRBJ2-1; D is possibly TRBD2 (5 bases). The CDR3 runs 15 residues. Looked up from germline, CDR1 is MGHDK and CDR2 is SYGVNS. The V end lost 6 bases, the J end lost 5 bases, and 17 bases lay between the germline ends.

The chain combines TRBV14 with TRBJ2-5, with D tentatively TRBD2 (6 bases). Trimming pared 3 bases from V and 5 bases from J, leaving 10 bases between. Germline-derived CDR1 and CDR2 are SGHDN and FVKESK. The CDR3 contains 13 residues. CDR3 nucleotides: TGTGCCAGCAGCCACCTAGCGCGGGAGACCCAGTACTTC. This codes for CASSHLARETQYF.

The chain couples TRBV7-6 to TRBJ2-7; 10 bases are a match to TRBD1. Germline V gives CDR1 SGHVS, CDR2 FNYEAQ. The CDR3 sequence is 17 residues long. The V and J ends lost 2 bases and 4 bases, in that order; junction bases with no gene match: 11. The CDR3 spells CASSLWRGRTGGYEQYF. The DNA for the CDR3 is TGTGCCAGCAGCTTATGGCGGGGGCGGACAGGGGGGTACGAGCAGTACTTC.

This chain links TRBV29-1 with TRBJ2-2; 7 bases map to TRBD1. The germline gives CDR1 SQVTM, CDR2 ANQGSEA. J was trimmed by 5 bases and V by 0 bases; bases with no gene match: 6. This CDR3 has 15 amino acids. The CDR3, as DNA: TGCAGCGTTGAAGACCGGGGCAGGGGGACCGGGGAGCTGTTTTTT. Translated, it gives CSVEDRGRGTGELFF.

The rearrangement links TRBV18 to TRBJ2-2, with D tentatively TRBD1 (5 bases). The CDR3 length is 14 residues. Trimming stripped 3 bases from V and 5 bases from J, with 10 bases between. Germline V lookup: CDR1 KGHSH, CDR2 LQKENI. The CDR3 reads CASSPLAGTGELFF. The CDR3 region has the DNA TGTGCCAGCTCACCTTTGGCAGGGACCGGGGAGCTGTTTTTT.

J is TRBJ2-3 and V is TRBV27, with 13 bases that match TRBD2. V lost 4 bases, J lost 5 bases, and 18 bases stayed unmatched. The CDR3 contains 20 residues. CDR1 and CDR2 (germline): MNHEY, SMNVEV (reference sequence). The CDR3 loop is CASSSPGLAGTTPRIDTQYF. CDR3 DNA: TGTGCCAGCAGTTCCCCGGGACTAGCGGGAACTACACCCCGCATAGATACGCAGTATTTT.

The rearrangement joins TRBV6-6 to TRBJ2-5, with D hard to call. V was clipped by 6 bases and J by 5 bases, with 16 bases between them. The CDR3 length is 14 residues. Germline CDR1 and CDR2: MNHNY and SVGAGI (reference sequence). The CDR3 region has the DNA TGTGCCAGCAGCTCTACCGAGGTCGGGGAGACCCAGTACTTC. Amino acids: CASSSTEVGETQYF.

This rearrangement joins TRBV6-4 to TRBJ1-1; no reliable D call. The CDR3 is made up of 14 amino acids. The V end lost 0 bases, the J end lost 10 bases, and 15 bases lay between the germline ends. Germline V gene sequence: CDR1 MRHNA, CDR2 SNTAGT. The CDR3 bases are TGTGCCAGCAGTGACTCGGGAGAGGGAGCTATAGCTTTCTTT. Protein sequence: CASSDSGEGAIAFF.

The chain has TRBV6-5 and TRBJ2-7, with a tentative D call TRBD1 (6 bases). Germline V lookup: CDR1 MNHEY, CDR2 SVGAGI. Trimming removed 4 bases at V and 5 bases at J, with 12 bases between. The CDR3 has 13 amino acids. The CDR3 is CASSLVGANEQYF. DNA for the CDR3: TGTGCCAGCAGTTTGGTGGGGGCCAACGAGCAGTACTTC.

The V call is TRBV5-1, the J call TRBJ2-1, with 7 bases aligning to TRBD2. This CDR3 has 14 residues. Germline-derived CDR1 and CDR2 are SGHRS and YFSETQ. J was trimmed by 13 bases and V by 0 bases; bases with no gene match: 10. The CDR3 bases are TGCGCCAGCAGCTTGGTTACTAGCGCTCCATTACAGTTCTTC. This encodes CASSLVTSAPLQFF.

The V call is TRBV18, the J call TRBJ2-7; 7 bases are a match to TRBD2. The CDR3 runs to 15 residues. CDR1 is KGHSH and CDR2 is LQKENI in the germline V gene. V dropped 6 bases and J dropped 2; count of bases not matched to a gene: 10. The CDR3 protein is CASSSPERGTYEQYF. In nucleotides, the CDR3 is TGTGCCAGCTCCTCCCCGGAGCGGGGTACCTACGAGCAGTACTTC.